The clone carrying this T cell receptor (beta chain) was recorded once. Its antigen remains unknown. These data belong to a study of CD8+CD57+ T cells in acquired aplastic anemia. The study, taken as a whole, reports: With respect to CD8+ Simpson's diversity, patients and controls did not differ significantly.

Both TCR beta VDJ combination and CDR3 sequence profiling were carried out. Genomic DNA was the template for this profiling. A single record per CDR3 protein comes from TCRdb applying MiXCR to the reads. The repertoire holds about 190,000 distinct CDR3 sequences, with 50% to 55% as singletons. The trim removed 8 bases at V and 4 bases at J, leaving 12 bases unmatched. Germline V gives CDR1 SNHLY, CDR2 FYNNEI. This CDR3 has 15 residues. The chain has TRBV2 and TRBJ1-2, with 8 bases aligning to TRBD1. The sequenced material came from sorted CD4+, CD8+, or CD8+CD57+ T cells (not recorded which) from PBMCs. This TCR was recovered from a human donor in good health, serving as a control. CDR3 DNA sequence: TGTGCCAGCCGGATAGGGGCAGGGGGCGCCTATGGCTACACCTTC. Protein sequence: CASRIGAGGAYGYTF.